This TCR beta chain was sequenced in a study of blood T cell repertoires in COVID-19. Sequencing used immunoSEQ multiplex PCR; TCRdb keeps in-frame clones, though not all of them. Of about 270,000 clones listed, roughly 86% are singletons. Germline CDR1 GTSNPN, CDR2 SVGIG (reference sequence). The V gene end was trimmed by 4 bases and the J gene end by 4 bases; junction bases not matched to a gene: 12. The CDR3 runs to 16 residues. This clone was observed a few times. The chain recombines TRBV30 with TRBJ2-2; TRBD2 agrees at 7 bases. The receptor was isolated from a woman aged 60 to 75 who had recovered from COVID-19. Sequenced sample: PBMCs or T cells enriched from blood (not recorded which). DNA for the CDR3: TGTGCCTGGATTGGAGGTGGGAGGGCCTCCACCGGGGAGCTGTTTTTT. This translates into CAWIGGGRASTGELFF. The full variable domain, completed using reference TRBV30 and TRBJ2-2, is SQTIHQWPATLVQPVGSPLSLECTVEGTSNPNLYWYRQAAGRGLQLLFYSVGIGQISSEVPQNLSASRPQDRQFILSSKKLLLSDSGFYLCAWIGGGRASTGELFFGEGSRLTVL.